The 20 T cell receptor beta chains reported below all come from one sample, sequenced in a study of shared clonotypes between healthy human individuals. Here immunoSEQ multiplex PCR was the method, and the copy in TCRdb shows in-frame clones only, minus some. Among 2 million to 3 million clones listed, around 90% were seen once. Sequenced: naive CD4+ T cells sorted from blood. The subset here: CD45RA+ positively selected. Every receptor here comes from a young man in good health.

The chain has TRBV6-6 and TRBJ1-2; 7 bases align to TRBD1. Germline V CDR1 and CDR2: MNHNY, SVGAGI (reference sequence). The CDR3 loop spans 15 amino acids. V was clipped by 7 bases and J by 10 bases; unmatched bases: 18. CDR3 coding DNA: TGTGCCAGCATTCCCGCCTCTGGACAGGCGCGCCTCTACACCTTC. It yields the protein CASIPASGQARLYTF.

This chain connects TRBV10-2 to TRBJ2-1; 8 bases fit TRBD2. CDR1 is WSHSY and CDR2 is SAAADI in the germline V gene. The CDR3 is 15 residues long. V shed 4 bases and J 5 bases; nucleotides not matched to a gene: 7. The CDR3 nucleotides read TGCGCCAGCAGTGGACCGGGACTAGGGGACAATGAGCAGTTCTTC. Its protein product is CASSGPGLGDNEQFF.

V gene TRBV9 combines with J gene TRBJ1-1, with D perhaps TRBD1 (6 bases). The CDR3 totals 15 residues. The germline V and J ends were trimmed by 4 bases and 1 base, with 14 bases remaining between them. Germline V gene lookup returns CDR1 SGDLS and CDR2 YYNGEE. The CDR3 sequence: CASSPPEGGNTEAFF. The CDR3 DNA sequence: TGTGCCAGCAGCCCCCCGGAAGGGGGGAACACTGAAGCTTTCTTT.

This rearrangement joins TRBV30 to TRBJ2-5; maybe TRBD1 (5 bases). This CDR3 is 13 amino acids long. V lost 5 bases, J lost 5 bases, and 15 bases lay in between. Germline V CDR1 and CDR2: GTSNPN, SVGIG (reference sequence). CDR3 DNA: TGTGCCTGGGGGGCAGGGAAATTCGAGACCCAGTACTTC. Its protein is CAWGAGKFETQYF.

The CDR3, as DNA: TGTGCCAGCAGCCCTTGGGAGGGGGCGAGCGGACAGTTCTTC. It is translated as CASSPWEGASGQFF. V gene TRBV7-6 combines with J gene TRBJ2-1; D assignment may be TRBD1 or TRBD2 (7 bases each). The CDR3 is made up of 14 amino acids. Germline values: CDR1 SGHVS, CDR2 FNYEAQ. V dropped 5 bases and J dropped 13 bases, with 21 bases sitting between them.

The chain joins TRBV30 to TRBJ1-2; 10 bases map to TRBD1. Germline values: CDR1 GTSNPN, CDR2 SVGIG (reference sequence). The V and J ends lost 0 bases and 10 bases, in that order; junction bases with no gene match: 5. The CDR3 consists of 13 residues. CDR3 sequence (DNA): TGTGCCTGGAGTGTAGGGGGACAGGGGCTCTACACCTTC. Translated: CAWSVGGQGLYTF. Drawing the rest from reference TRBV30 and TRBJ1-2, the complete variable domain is SQTIHQWPATLVQPVGSPLSLECTVEGTSNPNLYWYRQAAGRGLQLLFYSVGIGQISSEVPQNLSASRPQDRQFILSSKKLLLSDSGFYLCAWSVGGQGLYTFGSGTRLTVV.

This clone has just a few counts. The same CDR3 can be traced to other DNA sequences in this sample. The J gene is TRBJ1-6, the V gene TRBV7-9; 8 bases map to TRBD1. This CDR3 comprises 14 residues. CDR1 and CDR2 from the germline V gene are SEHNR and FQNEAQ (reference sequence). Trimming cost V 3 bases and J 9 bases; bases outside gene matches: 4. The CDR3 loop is CASSFGQGGSPLHF. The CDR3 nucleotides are TGTGCCAGCAGCTTCGGACAGGGAGGTTCACCCCTCCACTTT.

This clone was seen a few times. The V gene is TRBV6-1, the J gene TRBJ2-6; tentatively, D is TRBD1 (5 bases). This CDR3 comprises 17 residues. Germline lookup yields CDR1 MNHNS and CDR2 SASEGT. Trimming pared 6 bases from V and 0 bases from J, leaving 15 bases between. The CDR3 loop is CASREHQGFSGANVLTF. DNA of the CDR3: TGTGCCAGCAGGGAACACCAGGGTTTCTCTGGGGCCAACGTCCTGACTTTC.

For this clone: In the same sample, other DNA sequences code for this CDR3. The DNA for the CDR3 is TGTGCCAGCAGCTTAGAGGGGGCCACTGAAGCTTTCTTT. Translated, it gives CASSLEGATEAFF. This chain links TRBV7-9 with TRBJ1-1, with 7 bases aligning to TRBD1. Per the germline V gene, CDR1 is SEHNR and CDR2 is FQNEAQ (reference sequence). The CDR3 totals 13 residues. Losses at the gene ends were 1 base for V and 4 bases for J; bases not matched to a gene: 0. Drawing the rest from reference TRBV7-9 and TRBJ1-1, the complete variable domain is DTGVSQNPRHKITKRGQNVTFRCDPISEHNRLYWYRQTLGQGPEFLTYFQNEAQLEKSRLLSDRFSAERPKGSFSTLEIQRTEQGDSAMYLCASSLEGATEAFFGQGTRLTVV.

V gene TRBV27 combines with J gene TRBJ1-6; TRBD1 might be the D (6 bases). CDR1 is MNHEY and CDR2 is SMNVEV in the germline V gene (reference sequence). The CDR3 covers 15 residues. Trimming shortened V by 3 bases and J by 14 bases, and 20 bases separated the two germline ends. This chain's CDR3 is CASSLEPTGHRALHF. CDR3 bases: TGTGCCAGCAGTTTGGAACCGACGGGACATAGGGCCCTCCACTTT.

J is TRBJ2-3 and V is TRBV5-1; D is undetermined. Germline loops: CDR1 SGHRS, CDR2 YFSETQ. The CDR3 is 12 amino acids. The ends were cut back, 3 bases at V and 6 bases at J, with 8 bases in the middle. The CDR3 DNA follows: TGCGCCAGCAGCTCCGCCGGTGATACGCAGTATTTT. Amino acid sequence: CASSSAGDTQYF.

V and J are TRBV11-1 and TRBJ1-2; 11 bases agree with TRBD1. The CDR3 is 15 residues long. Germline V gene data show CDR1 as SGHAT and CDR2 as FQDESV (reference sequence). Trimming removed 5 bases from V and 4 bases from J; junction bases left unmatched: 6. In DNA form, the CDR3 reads TGTGCCAGCAGCCCGGGACAGGGGGTGTTCTATGGCTACACCTTC. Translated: CASSPGQGVFYGYTF.

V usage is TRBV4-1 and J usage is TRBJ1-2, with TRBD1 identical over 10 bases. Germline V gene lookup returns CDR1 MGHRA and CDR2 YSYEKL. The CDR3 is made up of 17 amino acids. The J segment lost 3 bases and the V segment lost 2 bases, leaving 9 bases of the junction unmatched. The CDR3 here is CASSQTGQGRRDYGYTF. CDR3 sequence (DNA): TGCGCCAGCAGCCAAACGGGACAGGGGCGAAGGGACTATGGCTACACCTTC.

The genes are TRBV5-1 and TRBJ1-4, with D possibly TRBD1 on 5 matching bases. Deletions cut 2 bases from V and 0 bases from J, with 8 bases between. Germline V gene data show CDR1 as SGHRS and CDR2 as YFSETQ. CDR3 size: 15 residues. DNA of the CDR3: TGCGCCAGCAGCTTTAAAGGGGCAACTAATGAAAAACTGTTTTTT. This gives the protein CASSFKGATNEKLFF. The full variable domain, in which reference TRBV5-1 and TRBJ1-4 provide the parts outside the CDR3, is KAGVTQTPRYLIKTRGQQVTLSCSPISGHRSVSWYQQTPGQGLQFLFEYFSETQRNKGNFPGRFSGRQFSNSRSEMNVSTLELGDSALYLCASSFKGATNEKLFFGSGTQLSVL.

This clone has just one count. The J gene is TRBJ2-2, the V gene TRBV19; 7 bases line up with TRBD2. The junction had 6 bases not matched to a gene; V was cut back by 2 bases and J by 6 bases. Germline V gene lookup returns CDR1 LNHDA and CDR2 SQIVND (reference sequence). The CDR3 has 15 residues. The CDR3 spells CASSIPRGDPGELFF. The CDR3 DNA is TGTGCCAGTAGTATACCCCGGGGGGACCCCGGGGAGCTGTTTTTT.

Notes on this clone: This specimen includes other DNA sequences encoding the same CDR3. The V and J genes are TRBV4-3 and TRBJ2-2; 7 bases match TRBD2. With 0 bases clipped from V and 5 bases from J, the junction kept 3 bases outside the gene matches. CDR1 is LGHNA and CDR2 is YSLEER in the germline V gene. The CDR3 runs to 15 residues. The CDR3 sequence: CASSQDLGGTGELFF. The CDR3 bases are TGCGCCAGCAGCCAAGATCTCGGGGGGACCGGGGAGCTGTTTTTT.

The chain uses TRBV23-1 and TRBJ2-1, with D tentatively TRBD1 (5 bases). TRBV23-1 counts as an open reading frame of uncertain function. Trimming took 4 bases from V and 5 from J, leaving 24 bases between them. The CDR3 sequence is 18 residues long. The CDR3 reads CASSPPIQRQIPHNEQFF. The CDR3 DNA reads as TGCGCCAGCAGTCCACCGATTCAACGACAGATCCCCCACAATGAGCAGTTCTTC.

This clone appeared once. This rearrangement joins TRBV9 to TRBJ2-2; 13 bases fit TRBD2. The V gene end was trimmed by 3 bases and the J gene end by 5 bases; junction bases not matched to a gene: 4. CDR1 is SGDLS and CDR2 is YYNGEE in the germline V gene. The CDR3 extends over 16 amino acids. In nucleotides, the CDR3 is TGTGCCAGCAGCGCCGGGACTAGCGGGGTGACCGGGGAGCTGTTTTTT. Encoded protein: CASSAGTSGVTGELFF. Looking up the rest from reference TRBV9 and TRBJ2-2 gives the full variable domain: DSGVTQTPKHLITATGQRVTLRCSPRSGDLSVYWYQQSLDQGLQFLIQYYNGEERAKGNILERFSAQQFPDLHSELNLSSLELGDSALYFCASSAGTSGVTGELFFGEGSRLTVL.

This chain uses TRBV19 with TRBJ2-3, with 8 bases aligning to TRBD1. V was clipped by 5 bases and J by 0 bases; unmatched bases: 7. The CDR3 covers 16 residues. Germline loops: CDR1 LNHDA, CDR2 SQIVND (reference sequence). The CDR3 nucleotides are TGTGCCAGTAGTTCACGACAGGGGTTAAGCACAGATACGCAGTATTTT. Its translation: CASSSRQGLSTDTQYF.

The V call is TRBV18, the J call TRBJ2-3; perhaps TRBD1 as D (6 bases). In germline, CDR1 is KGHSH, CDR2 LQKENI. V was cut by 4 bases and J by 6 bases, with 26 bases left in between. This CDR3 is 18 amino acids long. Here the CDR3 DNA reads TGTGCCAGCTCACGAGCCGGGACAAGCGGTGCCCGAACGGATACGCAGTATTTT. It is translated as CASSRAGTSGARTDTQYF. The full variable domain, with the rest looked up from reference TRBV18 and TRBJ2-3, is NAGVMQNPRHLVRRRGQEARLRCSPMKGHSHVYWYRQLPEEGLKFMVYLQKENIIDESGMPKERFSAEFPKEGPSILRIQQVVRGDSAAYFCASSRAGTSGARTDTQYFGPGTRLTVL.